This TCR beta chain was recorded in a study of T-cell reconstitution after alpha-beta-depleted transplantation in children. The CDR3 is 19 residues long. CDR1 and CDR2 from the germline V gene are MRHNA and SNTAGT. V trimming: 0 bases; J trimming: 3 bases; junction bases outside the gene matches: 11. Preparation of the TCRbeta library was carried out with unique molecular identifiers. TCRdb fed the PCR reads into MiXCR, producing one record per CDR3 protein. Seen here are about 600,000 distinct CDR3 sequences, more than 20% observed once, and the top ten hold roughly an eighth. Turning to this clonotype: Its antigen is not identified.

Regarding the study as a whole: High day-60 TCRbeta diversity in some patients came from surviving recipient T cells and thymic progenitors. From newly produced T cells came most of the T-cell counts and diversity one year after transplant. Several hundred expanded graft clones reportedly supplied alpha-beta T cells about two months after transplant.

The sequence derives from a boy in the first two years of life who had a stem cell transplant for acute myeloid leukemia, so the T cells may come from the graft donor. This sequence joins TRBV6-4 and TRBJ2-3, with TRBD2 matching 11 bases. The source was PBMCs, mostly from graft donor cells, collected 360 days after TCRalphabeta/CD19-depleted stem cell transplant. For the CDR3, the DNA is TGTGCCAGCAGTGACTCGGGGCCCGGCATAGCGGGGGGGACAGATACGCAGTATTTT. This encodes CASSDSGPGIAGGTDTQYF.